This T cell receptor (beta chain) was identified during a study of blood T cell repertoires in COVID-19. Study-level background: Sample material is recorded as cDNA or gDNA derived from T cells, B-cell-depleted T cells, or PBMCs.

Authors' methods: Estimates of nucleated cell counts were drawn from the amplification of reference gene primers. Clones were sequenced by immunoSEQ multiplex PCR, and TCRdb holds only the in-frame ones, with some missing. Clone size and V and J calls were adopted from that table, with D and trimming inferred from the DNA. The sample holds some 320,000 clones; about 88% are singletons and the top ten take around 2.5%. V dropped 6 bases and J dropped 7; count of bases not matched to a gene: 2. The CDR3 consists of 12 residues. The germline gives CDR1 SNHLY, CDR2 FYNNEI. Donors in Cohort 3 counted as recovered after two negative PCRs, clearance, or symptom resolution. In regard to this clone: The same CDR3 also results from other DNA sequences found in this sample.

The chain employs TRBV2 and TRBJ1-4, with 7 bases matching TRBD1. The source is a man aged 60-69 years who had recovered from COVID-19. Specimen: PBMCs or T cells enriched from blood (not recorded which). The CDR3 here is CASRTGFEKLFF. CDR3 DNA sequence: TGTGCCAGCAGGACAGGGTTTGAAAAACTGTTTTTT.